Listed here are 8 T cell receptor beta chains from one sample, sequenced in a study of response to subunit inactivated influenza vaccine. From the RT-PCR reads, TCRdb called clonotypes with MiXCR, one entry per CDR3 protein. This table holds over 750,000 distinct CDR3 sequences, 21% found once. The sample here was PBMCs from blood, taken roughly 5 days after vaccination. These receptors were taken from a man in his forties or fifties who received an inactivated influenza vaccine.

This chain joins TRBV7-2 and TRBJ2-1; D gene unclear. This CDR3 region has 15 residues. Trimming left V 1 base short and J 7 bases short, with 14 bases between. Germline assignment: CDR1 SGHTA and CDR2 FQGNSA. As DNA, the CDR3 is TGTGCCAGCAGCTTAGGTGGGCGATCCTCGAATGAGCAGTTCTTC. Its protein is CASSLGGRSSNEQFF. Full variable domain (outside the CDR3, taken from reference TRBV7-2 and TRBJ2-1): GAGVSQSPSNKVTEKGKDVELRCDPISGHTALYWYRQSLGQGLEFLIYFQGNSAPDKSGLPSDRFSAERTGGSVSTLTIQRTQQEDSAVYLCASSLGGRSSNEQFFGPGTRLTVL.

This clonotype occurred once. The chain recombines TRBV27 with TRBJ1-2, with a possible D match to TRBD1 (5 bases). Trimming pared 5 bases from V and 7 bases from J, leaving 11 bases between. Germline V gives CDR1 MNHEY, CDR2 SMNVEV (reference sequence). The CDR3 length is 12 residues. The chain's CDR3 is CASSTGGSGYTF. CDR3 in DNA: TGTGCCAGCAGTACGGGGGGTAGTGGCTACACCTTC.

The V and J genes are TRBV9 and TRBJ2-1, with D possibly being TRBD1 or TRBD2 (5 bases each). This CDR3 region has 16 residues. Germline V gene sequence: CDR1 SGDLS, CDR2 YYNGEE. Trimming removed 4 bases from V and 4 bases from J, with 18 bases in between. The DNA for the CDR3 is TGTGCCAGCAGCCCAAGGGTGGTCTGGGGGTACAATGAGCAGTTCTTC. This encodes CASSPRVVWGYNEQFF.

This clonotype turned up a few times. V and J are TRBV6-5 and TRBJ1-1, with a possible D match to TRBD1 (5 bases). V was clipped by 6 bases and J by 0 bases, with 17 bases between them. The germline CDR1 and CDR2 sequences are MNHEY and SVGAGI. This CDR3 has 16 residues. CDR3 DNA sequence: TGTGCCAGCAGGTATACCGGGACGGGATTGAACACTGAAGCTTTCTTT. Its protein is CASRYTGTGLNTEAFF.

The rearrangement joins TRBV7-2 to TRBJ2-1; 9 bases align to TRBD2. CDR1 is SGHTA and CDR2 is FQGNSA in the germline V gene. The length of the CDR3 is 17 residues. Trimming took 1 base from V and 0 from J; bases not matched to a gene: 4. CDR3 in amino acids: CASSLVFSGSSYNEQFF. As DNA, the CDR3 is TGTGCCAGCAGCTTAGTTTTTAGCGGGAGCTCCTACAATGAGCAGTTCTTC.

This clonotype has a handful of counts. This rearrangement joins TRBV29-1 to TRBJ2-7; D is possibly TRBD2 (6 bases). CDR3 size: 14 residues. V lost 3 bases and J 1 base, leaving 13 bases between the germline ends. The V gene's germline CDR1 is SQVTM and CDR2 ANQGSEA. As DNA, the CDR3 is TGCAGCGTTGATATAGCGGATTCTTCCTACGAGCAGTACTTC. It yields the protein CSVDIADSSYEQYF.

This clonotype was recorded a few times. The chain recombines TRBV29-1 with TRBJ2-3; 8 nucleotides line up with TRBD2. This CDR3 has 14 amino acids. Unmatched junction bases numbered 7, after V lost 4 bases and J lost 4 bases. Germline CDR1 and CDR2: SQVTM and ANQGSEA. CDR3 in DNA: TGCAGCGTTGTCCTAGCCGGGGGGGCAGATACGCAGTATTTT. Its translation is CSVVLAGGADTQYF.

This clonotype is a singleton in its sample. The chain recombines TRBV3-1 with TRBJ2-7; D call uncertain. The V and J ends lost 1 base and 1 base respectively, with 11 bases between them. Germline V gene lookup returns CDR1 LGHDT and CDR2 YNNKEL (reference sequence). The CDR3 has 15 residues. The DNA for the CDR3 is TGTGCCAGCAGCCAAGGTCAGCTATTATCCTACGAGCAGTACTTC. As protein: CASSQGQLLSYEQYF.